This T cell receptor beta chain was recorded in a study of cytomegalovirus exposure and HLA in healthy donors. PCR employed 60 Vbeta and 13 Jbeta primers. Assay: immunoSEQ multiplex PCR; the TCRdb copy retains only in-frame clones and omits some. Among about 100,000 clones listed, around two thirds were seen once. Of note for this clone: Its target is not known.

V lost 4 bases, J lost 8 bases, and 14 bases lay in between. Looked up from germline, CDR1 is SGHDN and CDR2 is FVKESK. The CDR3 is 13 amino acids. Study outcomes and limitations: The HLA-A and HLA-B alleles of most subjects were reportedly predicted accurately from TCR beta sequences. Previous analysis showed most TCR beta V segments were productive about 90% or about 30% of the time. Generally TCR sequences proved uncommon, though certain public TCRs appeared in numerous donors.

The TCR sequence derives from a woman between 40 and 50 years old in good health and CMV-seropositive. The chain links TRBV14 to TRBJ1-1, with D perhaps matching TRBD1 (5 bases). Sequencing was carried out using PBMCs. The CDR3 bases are TGTGCCAGCAGCCCCTTTCAGGGCAGGGAAGCTTTCTTT. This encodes CASSPFQGREAFF.